The present T cell receptor beta chain was sequenced within a study of OX40 agonist ivuxolimab in advanced cancers. Study-wide context: Those enrolled were roughly 80% male, with a mean age of around 60 years and ages from roughly 23 to 80.

Using immunoSEQ multiplex PCR, the repertoire was profiled, and TCRdb retains in-frame clones only, with some absent. The sample has fewer than 45,000 clones, about 88% seen once; the top ten hold 10% to 15%. Concerning this clone itself: Its antigen remains unidentified.

The study's findings and limits: With doses of 0.1 to 3.0 mg/kg, CD4+ and CD8+ blood T cells had undergone clonal expansion by week 6.

CDR1 SEHNR and CDR2 FQNEAQ come from the germline V gene (reference sequence). V was pared by 1 base and J by 10 bases, with 8 bases between. There are 12 residues in the CDR3. This sample comprised CD4+ or CD8+ T cells sorted from blood, obtained in a trial of the OX40 agonist ivuxolimab. The TCR originated in an adult with an advanced solid tumor such as melanoma, head and neck, liver or kidney cancer. This chain joins TRBV7-9 and TRBJ2-1; D is perhaps TRBD1 (5 bases). This CDR3 reads CASSLVAGEQFF. The CDR3 region has the DNA TGTGCCAGCAGCTTAGTGGCAGGGGAGCAGTTCTTC.